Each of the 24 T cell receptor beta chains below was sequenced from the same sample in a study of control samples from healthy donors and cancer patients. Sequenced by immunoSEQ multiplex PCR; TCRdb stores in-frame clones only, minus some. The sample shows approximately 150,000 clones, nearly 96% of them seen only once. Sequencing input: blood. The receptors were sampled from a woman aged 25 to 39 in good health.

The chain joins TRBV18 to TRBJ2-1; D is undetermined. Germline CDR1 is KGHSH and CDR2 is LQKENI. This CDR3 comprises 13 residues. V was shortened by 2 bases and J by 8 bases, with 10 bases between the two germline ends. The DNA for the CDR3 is TGTGCCAGCTCACCAAGGACCCCCCATGAGCAGTTCTTC. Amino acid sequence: CASSPRTPHEQFF.

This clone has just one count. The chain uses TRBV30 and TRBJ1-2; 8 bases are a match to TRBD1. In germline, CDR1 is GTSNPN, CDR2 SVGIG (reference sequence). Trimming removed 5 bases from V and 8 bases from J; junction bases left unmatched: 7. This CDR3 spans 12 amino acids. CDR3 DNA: TGTGCCTGGGGTACAGGGGGTGGCGGCTACACCTTC. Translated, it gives CAWGTGGGGYTF. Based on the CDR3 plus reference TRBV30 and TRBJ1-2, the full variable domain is SQTIHQWPATLVQPVGSPLSLECTVEGTSNPNLYWYRQAAGRGLQLLFYSVGIGQISSEVPQNLSASRPQDRQFILSSKKLLLSDSGFYLCAWGTGGGGYTFGSGTRLTVV.

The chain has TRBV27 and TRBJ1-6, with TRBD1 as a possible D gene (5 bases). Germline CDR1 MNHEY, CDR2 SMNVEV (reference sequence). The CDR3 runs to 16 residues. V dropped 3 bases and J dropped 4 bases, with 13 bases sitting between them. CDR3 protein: CASSFQGGGYNSPLHF. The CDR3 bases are TGTGCCAGCAGTTTCCAGGGAGGAGGGTATAATTCACCCCTCCACTTT.

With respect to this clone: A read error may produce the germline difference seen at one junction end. CDR3 amino acids: CASSLRPGTEIF. Here the CDR3 DNA reads TGTGCCAGCAGTTTACGTCCCGGGACAGAAATTTTC. The chain recombines TRBV28 with TRBJ1-4, with 7 bases matching TRBD1. In germline, CDR1 is MDHEN, CDR2 SYDVKM. There are 12 residues in the CDR3.

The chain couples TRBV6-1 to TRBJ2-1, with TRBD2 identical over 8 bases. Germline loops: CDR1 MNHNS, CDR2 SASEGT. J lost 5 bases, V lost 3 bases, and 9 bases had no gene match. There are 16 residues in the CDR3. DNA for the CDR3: TGTGCCAGCAGTGAGGCTCGGGGGGGTTTCGACAATGAGCAGTTCTTC. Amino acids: CASSEARGGFDNEQFF.

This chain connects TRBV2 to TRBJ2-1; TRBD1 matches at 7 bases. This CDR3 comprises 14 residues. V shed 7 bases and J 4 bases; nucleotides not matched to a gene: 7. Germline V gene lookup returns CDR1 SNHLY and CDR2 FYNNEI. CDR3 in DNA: TGTGCCAGCATCCTTGGGACAGCTTACAATGAGCAGTTCTTC. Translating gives CASILGTAYNEQFF.

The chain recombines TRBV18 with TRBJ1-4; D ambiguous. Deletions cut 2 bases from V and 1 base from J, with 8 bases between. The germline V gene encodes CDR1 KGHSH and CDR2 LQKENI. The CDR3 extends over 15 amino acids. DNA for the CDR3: TGTGCCAGCTCACCAGGGATGGGAACTAATGAAAAACTGTTTTTT. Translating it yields CASSPGMGTNEKLFF.

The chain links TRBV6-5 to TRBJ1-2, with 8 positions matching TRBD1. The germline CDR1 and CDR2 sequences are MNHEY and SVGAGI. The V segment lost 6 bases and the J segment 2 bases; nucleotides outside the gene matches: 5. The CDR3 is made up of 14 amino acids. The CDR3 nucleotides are TGTGCCAGCAGCAGAGACAGGGGCAACTATGGCTACACCTTC. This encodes CASSRDRGNYGYTF.

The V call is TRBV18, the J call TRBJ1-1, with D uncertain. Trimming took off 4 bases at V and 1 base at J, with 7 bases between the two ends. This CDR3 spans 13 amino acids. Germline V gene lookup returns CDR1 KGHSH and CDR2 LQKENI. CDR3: CASSLQGNTEAFF. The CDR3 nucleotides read TGTGCCAGCTCACTTCAAGGGAACACTGAAGCTTTCTTT.

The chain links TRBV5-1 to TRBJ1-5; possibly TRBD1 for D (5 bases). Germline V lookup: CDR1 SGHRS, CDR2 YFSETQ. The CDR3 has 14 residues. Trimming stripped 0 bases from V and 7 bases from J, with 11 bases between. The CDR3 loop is CASSLEAGRQPQHF. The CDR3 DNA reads TGCGCCAGCAGCTTGGAGGCAGGGAGACAGCCCCAGCATTTT.

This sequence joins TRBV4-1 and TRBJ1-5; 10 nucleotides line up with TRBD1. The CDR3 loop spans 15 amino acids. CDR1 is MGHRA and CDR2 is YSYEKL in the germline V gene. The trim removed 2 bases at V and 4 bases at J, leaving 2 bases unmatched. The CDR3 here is CASSQRTGGNQPQHF. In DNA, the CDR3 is TGCGCCAGCAGCCAACGGACAGGGGGTAATCAGCCCCAGCATTTT.

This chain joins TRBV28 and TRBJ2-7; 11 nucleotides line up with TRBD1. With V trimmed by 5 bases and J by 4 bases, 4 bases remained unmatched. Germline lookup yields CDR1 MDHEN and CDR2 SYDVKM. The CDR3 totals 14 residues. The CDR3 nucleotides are TGTGCCAGCAGTCCTGGGACAGGGGGTTACGAGCAGTACTTC. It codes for CASSPGTGGYEQYF.

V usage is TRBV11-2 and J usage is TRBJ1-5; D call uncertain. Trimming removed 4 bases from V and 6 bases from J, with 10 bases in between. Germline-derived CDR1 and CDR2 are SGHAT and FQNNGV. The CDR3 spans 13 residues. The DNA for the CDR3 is TGTGCCAGCAGCTCCTGGTCTTTTCAGCCCCAGCATTTT. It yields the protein CASSSWSFQPQHF.

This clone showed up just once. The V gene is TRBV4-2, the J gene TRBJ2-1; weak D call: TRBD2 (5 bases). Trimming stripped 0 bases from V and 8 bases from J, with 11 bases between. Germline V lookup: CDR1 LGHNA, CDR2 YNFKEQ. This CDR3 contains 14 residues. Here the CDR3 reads CASSQDRGLYEQFF. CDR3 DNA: TGTGCCAGCAGCCAAGATCGGGGTCTCTATGAGCAGTTCTTC.

This CDR3 reads CASTNLAVVPSSYNSPLHF. CDR3 bases: TGTGCCAGCACCAACCTTGCCGTGGTCCCGAGCTCCTATAATTCACCCCTCCACTTT. The gene calls are TRBV28 and TRBJ1-6; D not resolved. V lost 7 bases and J lost 0, with 22 bases in between. This CDR3 has 19 amino acids. The V gene's germline CDR1 is MDHEN and CDR2 SYDVKM.

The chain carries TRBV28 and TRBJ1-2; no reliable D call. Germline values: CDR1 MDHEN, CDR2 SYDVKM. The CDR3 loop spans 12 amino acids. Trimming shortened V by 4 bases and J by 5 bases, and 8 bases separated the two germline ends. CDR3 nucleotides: TGTGCCAGCAGTTCGGTGGGGTATGGCTACACCTTC. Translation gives CASSSVGYGYTF.

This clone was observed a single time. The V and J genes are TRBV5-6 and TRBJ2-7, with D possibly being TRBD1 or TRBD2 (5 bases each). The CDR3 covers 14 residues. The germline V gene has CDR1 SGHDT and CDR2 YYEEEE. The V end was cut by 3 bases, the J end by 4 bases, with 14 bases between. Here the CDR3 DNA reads TGTGCCAGCAGCTCCGGGACGGGCCCGTACGAGCAGTACTTC. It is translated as CASSSGTGPYEQYF.

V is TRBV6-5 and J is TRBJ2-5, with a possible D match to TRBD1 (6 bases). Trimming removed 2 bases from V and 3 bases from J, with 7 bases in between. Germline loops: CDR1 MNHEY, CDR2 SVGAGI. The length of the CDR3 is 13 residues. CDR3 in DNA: TGTGCCAGCAGTTACGCAGGGGAAGAGACCCAGTACTTC. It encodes CASSYAGEETQYF.

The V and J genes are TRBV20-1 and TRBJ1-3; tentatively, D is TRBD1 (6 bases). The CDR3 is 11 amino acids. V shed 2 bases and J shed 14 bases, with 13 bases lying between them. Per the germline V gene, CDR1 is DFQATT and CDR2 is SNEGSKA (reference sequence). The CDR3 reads CSARQDSFVYF. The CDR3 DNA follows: TGCAGTGCTAGACAGGACAGTTTCGTATATTTT.

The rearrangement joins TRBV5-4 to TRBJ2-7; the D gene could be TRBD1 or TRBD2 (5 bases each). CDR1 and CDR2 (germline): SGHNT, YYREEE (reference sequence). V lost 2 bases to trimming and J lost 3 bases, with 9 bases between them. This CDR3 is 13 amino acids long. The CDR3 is CASSFGDGYEQYF. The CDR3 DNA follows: TGTGCCAGCAGCTTTGGGGACGGCTACGAGCAGTACTTC.

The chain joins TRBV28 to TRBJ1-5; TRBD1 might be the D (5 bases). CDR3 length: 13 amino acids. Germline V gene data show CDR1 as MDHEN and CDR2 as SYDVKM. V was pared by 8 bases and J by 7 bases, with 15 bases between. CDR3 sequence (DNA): TGTGCCAGCGGCTTAGGAGGGGCACAGCCCCAGCATTTT. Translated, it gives CASGLGGAQPQHF.

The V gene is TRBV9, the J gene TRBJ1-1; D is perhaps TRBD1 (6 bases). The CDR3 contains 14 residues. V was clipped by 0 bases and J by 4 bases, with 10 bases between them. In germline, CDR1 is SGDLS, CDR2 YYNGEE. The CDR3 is CASSVDGGLTEAFF. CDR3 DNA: TGTGCCAGCAGCGTAGACGGGGGCCTCACTGAAGCTTTCTTT.

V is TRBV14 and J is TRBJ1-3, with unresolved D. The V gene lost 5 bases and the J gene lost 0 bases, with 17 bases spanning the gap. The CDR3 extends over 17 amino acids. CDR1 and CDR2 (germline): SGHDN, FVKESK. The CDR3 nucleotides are TGTGCCAGCAGCTTCCGGGGAAACATTTACTCTGGAAACACCATATATTTT. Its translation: CASSFRGNIYSGNTIYF.

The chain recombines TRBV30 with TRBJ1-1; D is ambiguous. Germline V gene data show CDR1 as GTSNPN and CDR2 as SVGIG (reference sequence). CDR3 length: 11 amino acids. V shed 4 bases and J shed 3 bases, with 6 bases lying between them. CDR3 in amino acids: CAWKDYTEAFF. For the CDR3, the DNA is TGTGCCTGGAAGGACTACACTGAAGCTTTCTTT.